Below are 31 T cell receptor beta chains sequenced from a single sample in a study of type 1 regulatory T cells. No antigens are known for them. Using its own MiXCR run on the reads, TCRdb lists one record per CDR3 protein. This table has just under 65,000 distinct CDR3 sequences, roughly half appearing once. The sample was cultured non-Tr1 T cells, either the whole culture or a sorted T cell fraction (not recorded which). The receptor source for this set is a human donor in good health.

This clonotype was found once. The V gene is TRBV27, the J gene TRBJ1-4, with a possible D match to TRBD1 (6 bases). The CDR3 is made up of 14 amino acids. The V end lost 8 bases, the J end lost 5 bases, and 15 bases lay between the germline ends. Germline-derived CDR1 and CDR2 are MNHEY and SMNVEV (reference sequence). The CDR3 region has the DNA TGTGCCAGCCGCCTATCCAGGGGAAATGAAAAACTGTTTTTT. Residues: CASRLSRGNEKLFF.

Of note for this clonotype: A junction boundary mismatches the germline segment, possibly from a read error. This chain connects TRBV6-2 or TRBV6-3 to TRBJ1-1; D gene unclear. The CDR3 extends over 12 amino acids. Germline CDR1 reads MNHEY; CDR2 reads SVGEGT. The CDR3 here is CASNYSGTEAFF. The CDR3 region has the DNA TGTGCCAGCAATTACTCCGGAACTGAAGCTTTCTTT.

Note on this clonotype: One end of the junction varies from germline; a read error may be responsible. The gene calls are TRBV15 and TRBJ2-7; D not resolved. Germline V gives CDR1 LNHNV, CDR2 YYDKDF (reference sequence). This CDR3 is built from 14 residues. CDR3 loop: CATSGDRQAYEQYF. CDR3 nucleotide sequence: TGTGCCACCAGCGGAGATAGGCAGGCCTACGAGCAGTACTTC. Together with reference TRBV15 and TRBJ2-7, the CDR3 gives the full variable domain: DAMVIQNPRYQVTQFGKPVTLSCSQTLNHNVMYWYQQKSSQAPKLLFHYYDKDFNNEADTPDNFQSRRPNTSFCFLDIRSPGLGDTAMYLCATSGDRQAYEQYFGPGTRLTVT.

This chain links TRBV12-3 or TRBV12-4 with TRBJ1-1, with a possible D match to TRBD1 (6 bases). CDR3 length: 13 residues. The ends were cut back, 4 bases at V and 5 bases at J, with 11 bases in the middle. DNA of the CDR3: TGTGCCAGCAGTTCCTGGGGGGCGACTGAAGCTTTCTTT. It specifies CASSSWGATEAFF.

The chain employs TRBV6-1 and TRBJ1-5; maybe TRBD1 (6 bases). Germline V lookup: CDR1 MNHNS, CDR2 SASEGT. The germline V and J ends were trimmed by 2 bases and 7 bases, with 12 bases remaining between them. CDR3 length equals 14 residues. CDR3 in DNA: TGTGCCAGCAGTGAAAGCCAGGGACAACAGCCCCAGCATTTT. The encoded protein is CASSESQGQQPQHF.

This chain links TRBV6-6 with TRBJ1-2, with no clear D. The germline V gene has CDR1 MNHNY and CDR2 SVGAGI (reference sequence). V lost 8 bases and J 3 bases, leaving 16 bases between the germline ends. This CDR3 comprises 14 residues. DNA of the CDR3: TGTGCCAGCTCGAATTTAGTGGTCCACTATGGCTACACCTTC. Translated: CASSNLVVHYGYTF.

V is TRBV19 and J is TRBJ1-5; no definite D call. CDR3 length equals 16 residues. V was cut by 7 bases and J by 1 base, with 17 bases left in between. Germline-derived CDR1 and CDR2 are LNHDA and SQIVND (reference sequence). CDR3 sequence (DNA): TGTGCCAGTACCGTTGCGGGGATCGGGAGCAATCAGCCCCAGCATTTT. It yields the protein CASTVAGIGSNQPQHF.

In DNA, the CDR3 is TGTGCCAGCAGGGGATGGGACAGGGTTACTGAAGCTTTCTTT. Translated: CASRGWDRVTEAFF. The rearrangement uses TRBV27 and TRBJ1-1; 9 nucleotides line up with TRBD1. V lost 6 bases and J lost 5; bases outside the gene matches: 7. CDR3 length: 14 residues. Germline V CDR1 and CDR2: MNHEY, SMNVEV (reference sequence).

The chain uses TRBV7-9 and TRBJ1-3; D ambiguous. CDR1 is SEHNR, CDR2 FQNEAQ, per germline (reference sequence). V was cut by 5 bases and J by 1 base, with 3 bases left in between. The CDR3 is made up of 12 amino acids. The CDR3 DNA sequence: TGTGCCAGCAGCCCTTCTGGAAACACCATATATTTT. Translation: CASSPSGNTIYF.

This sequence joins TRBV12-3 or TRBV12-4 and TRBJ1-1; 9 nucleotides agree with TRBD1. Trimming cost V 6 bases and J 1 base; bases outside gene matches: 3. CDR3 length: 14 amino acids. As DNA, the CDR3 is TGTGCCAGCAGCGGGACAGGGAGGAACACTGAAGCTTTCTTT. It yields the protein CASSGTGRNTEAFF.

This clonotype has ten or more counts. The gene calls are TRBV5-1 and TRBJ2-7, with 8 nucleotides matching TRBD1. CDR3 length: 13 residues. Trimming removed 3 bases from V and 7 bases from J; junction bases left unmatched: 6. CDR1 is SGHRS and CDR2 is YFSETQ in the germline V gene. The CDR3 region is CASSSENRGEQYF. CDR3 nucleotide sequence: TGCGCCAGCAGCTCGGAGAACAGGGGGGAGCAGTACTTC.

This clonotype was seen a handful of times. V and J are TRBV5-1 and TRBJ2-3; 14 bases agree with TRBD2. CDR3 size: 18 residues. The J segment lost 2 bases and the V segment lost 4 bases, leaving 9 bases of the junction unmatched. CDR1 is SGHRS, CDR2 YFSETQ, per germline. The CDR3 reads CASSLGLAGGPYTDTQYF. In nucleotides, the CDR3 is TGCGCCAGCAGCCTAGGACTAGCGGGGGGTCCTTACACAGATACGCAGTATTTT. The complete variable domain, with remaining parts taken from reference TRBV5-1 and TRBJ2-3, reads KAGVTQTPRYLIKTRGQQVTLSCSPISGHRSVSWYQQTPGQGLQFLFEYFSETQRNKGNFPGRFSGRQFSNSRSEMNVSTLELGDSALYLCASSLGLAGGPYTDTQYFGPGTRLTVL.

The chain links TRBV7-2 to TRBJ2-4; a weak D match, TRBD1 (5 bases). This CDR3 has 14 residues. CDR1 SGHTA and CDR2 FQGNSA come from the germline V gene. V was shortened by 4 bases and J by 3 bases, with 10 bases between the two germline ends. CDR3 DNA sequence: TGTGCCAGCAGCTCCACAGGTTACAAAAACATTCAGTACTTC. Its protein product is CASSSTGYKNIQYF.

This sequence joins TRBV28 and TRBJ1-5; D is undetermined. Germline CDR1 is MDHEN and CDR2 is SYDVKM. The germline V and J ends were trimmed by 10 bases and 6 bases, with 10 bases remaining between them. There are 11 residues in the CDR3. CDR3 in amino acids: CATRGIQPQHF. CDR3 coding DNA: TGTGCCACCAGAGGTATTCAGCCCCAGCATTTT.

The CDR3 loop reads CASSLGGGPNEQFF. CDR3 sequence (DNA): TGTGCCAGCAGCTTAGGCGGGGGGCCCAATGAGCAGTTCTTC. This chain connects TRBV11-2 to TRBJ2-1; 8 positions match TRBD2. The length of the CDR3 is 14 residues. V shed 1 base, J shed 6 bases, and the junction held 2 bases outside the gene matches. CDR1 is SGHAT, CDR2 FQNNGV, per germline.

The chain recombines TRBV5-1 with TRBJ2-1; D might be TRBD1 (5 bases). This CDR3 is built from 16 residues. Germline values: CDR1 SGHRS, CDR2 YFSETQ. Trimming shortened V by 9 bases and J by 7 bases, and 26 bases separated the two germline ends. CDR3 DNA: TGCGCCACCGAATATACTCAGGGATGGGTAGTGAATGAGCAGTTCTTC. Its protein is CATEYTQGWVVNEQFF.

This sequence joins TRBV20-1 and TRBJ1-2, with D uncertain. CDR1 DFQATT and CDR2 SNEGSKA come from the germline V gene (reference sequence). V lost 2 bases to trimming and J lost 4 bases, with 14 bases between them. The CDR3 has 14 amino acids. The CDR3 loop reads CSARPNIGSYGYTF. DNA of the CDR3: TGCAGTGCTAGACCTAATATAGGCTCCTATGGCTACACCTTC.

This chain links TRBV4-3 with TRBJ1-1; TRBD1 might be the D (6 bases). Germline-derived CDR1 and CDR2 are LGHNA and YSLEER. The germline V and J ends were trimmed by 0 bases and 7 bases, with 15 bases remaining between them. The CDR3 covers 15 residues. The CDR3 nucleotides are TGCGCCAGCAGCCAAGATACCGGGACACGGCGTGAAGCTTTCTTT. Protein product: CASSQDTGTRREAFF.

This clonotype came up a few times. The chain recombines TRBV20-1 with TRBJ2-1, with 12 bases aligning to TRBD2. After removal of 5 bases from V and 8 bases from J, the junction contained 10 bases not matched to a gene. Germline V gene sequence: CDR1 DFQATT, CDR2 SNEGSKA (reference sequence). The CDR3 loop spans 15 amino acids. The CDR3 sequence: CSAFQPSGGVHEQFF. In DNA, the CDR3 is TGCAGTGCTTTTCAGCCTAGCGGGGGGGTCCATGAGCAGTTCTTC.

V and J are TRBV20-1 and TRBJ1-2, with D tentatively TRBD1 (5 bases). V lost 6 bases, J lost 0 bases, and 14 bases lay in between. This CDR3 region has 14 residues. Per the germline V gene, CDR1 is DFQATT and CDR2 is SNEGSKA (reference sequence). The CDR3, as DNA: TGCAGTGCCCCTGGGGCCGACTCTAACTATGGCTACACCTTC. This codes for CSAPGADSNYGYTF.

The V gene is TRBV5-5, the J gene TRBJ2-3; D call uncertain. The ends were cut back, 3 bases at V and 4 bases at J, with 15 bases in the middle. The CDR3 extends over 15 amino acids. Germline V lookup: CDR1 SGHKS, CDR2 YYEKEE (reference sequence). CDR3 protein: CASSYGPSKPDTQYF. The CDR3 region has the DNA TGTGCCAGCAGCTATGGTCCGTCCAAGCCAGATACGCAGTATTTT. Variable domain in full (rest from reference TRBV5-5 and TRBJ2-3): DAGVTQSPTHLIKTRGQQVTLRCSPISGHKSVSWYQQVLGQGPQFIFQYYEKEERGRGNFPDRFSARQFPNYSSELNVNALLLGDSALYLCASSYGPSKPDTQYFGPGTRLTVL.

This chain connects TRBV10-3 to TRBJ2-7; 7 bases match TRBD1. The V and J ends lost 2 bases and 2 bases, in that order; junction bases with no gene match: 3. Germline V gene sequence: CDR1 ENHRY, CDR2 SYGVKD. There are 14 residues in the CDR3. This CDR3 reads CAISEDRAPYEQYF. The CDR3 region has the DNA TGTGCCATCAGTGAGGACAGGGCCCCCTACGAGCAGTACTTC.

V and J are TRBV5-1 and TRBJ1-1; D not certain. The CDR3 runs 15 residues. Germline CDR1 SGHRS, CDR2 YFSETQ. V shed 2 bases and J shed 5 bases, with 16 bases lying between them. CDR3 amino acids: CASSFSGSSGTEAFF. For the CDR3, the DNA is TGCGCCAGCAGCTTTTCCGGGTCGAGCGGGACTGAAGCTTTCTTT.

The chain combines TRBV18 with TRBJ2-3; either TRBD1 or TRBD2 may fit D (6 bases each). The CDR3 runs 16 residues. Trimming pared 3 bases from V and 2 bases from J, leaving 15 bases between. Germline V gene lookup returns CDR1 KGHSH and CDR2 LQKENI. Here the CDR3 DNA reads TGTGCCAGCTCACCTTGGGGGGCCGCGAACACAGATACGCAGTATTTT. It codes for CASSPWGAANTDTQYF.

This clonotype turned up a few times. The J gene is TRBJ1-1, the V gene TRBV20-1, with 7 bases fitting TRBD1. With 3 bases clipped from V and 6 bases from J, the junction kept 10 bases outside the gene matches. The germline CDR1 and CDR2 sequences are DFQATT and SNEGSKA (reference sequence). This CDR3 spans 14 amino acids. The CDR3 DNA reads as TGCAGTGCTAGCCCCGACAGGGCACGTGCTGAAGCTTTCTTT. Protein product: CSASPDRARAEAFF.

CDR3 DNA: TGTGCCAGCGCCCCCGCCGCAACTAATGAAAAACTGTTTTTT. As protein: CASAPAATNEKLFF. This chain links TRBV12-3 or TRBV12-4 with TRBJ1-4; D is unresolved. This CDR3 comprises 14 residues. With 8 bases removed from V and 0 bases from J, the gap between germline ends came to 10 bases.

V and J are TRBV5-1 and TRBJ2-7; no reliable D call. CDR1 is SGHRS, CDR2 YFSETQ, per germline. V lost 4 bases and J 0 bases, leaving 11 bases between the germline ends. The CDR3 is 14 amino acids. The CDR3 here is CASSRGRNSYEQYF. DNA of the CDR3: TGCGCCAGCAGCCGAGGACGAAACTCCTACGAGCAGTACTTC.

V gene TRBV6-1 combines with J gene TRBJ2-5; no clear D gene. CDR1 and CDR2 from the germline V gene are MNHNS and SASEGT. The CDR3 sequence is 12 residues long. Deletions cut 5 bases from V and 4 bases from J, with 8 bases between. The CDR3 nucleotides are TGTGCCAGCAGTCCAGAACGAGAGACCCAGTACTTC. It is translated as CASSPERETQYF.

The chain has TRBV10-2 and TRBJ2-3; TRBD1 might be the D (6 bases). The germline gives CDR1 WSHSY, CDR2 SAAADI. Trimming removed 7 bases at V and 5 bases at J, with 13 bases between. The CDR3 runs to 13 residues. CDR3 region: CASKNIRGDTQYF. The CDR3 DNA is TGCGCCAGCAAAAATATCAGGGGAGATACGCAGTATTTT.

The V and J genes are TRBV7-2 and TRBJ1-1, with D unresolved. Germline assignment: CDR1 SGHTA and CDR2 FQGNSA. V was clipped by 7 bases and J by 0 bases, with 12 bases between them. The CDR3 is 14 amino acids. The CDR3 is CASTLELLNTEAFF. The CDR3 DNA follows: TGTGCCAGCACCCTCGAGTTATTGAACACTGAAGCTTTCTTT. The entire variable domain, with the rest obtained from reference TRBV7-2 and TRBJ1-1, is as follows: GAGVSQSPSNKVTEKGKDVELRCDPISGHTALYWYRQSLGQGLEFLIYFQGNSAPDKSGLPSDRFSAERTGGSVSTLTIQRTQQEDSAVYLCASTLELLNTEAFFGQGTRLTVV.

V gene TRBV3-1 combines with J gene TRBJ2-3, with D maybe TRBD1 (6 bases). V shed 6 bases and J shed 0 bases, with 16 bases lying between them. The germline CDR1 and CDR2 sequences are LGHDT and YNNKEL (reference sequence). There are 16 residues in the CDR3. CDR3 in amino acids: CASRPGVSASTDTQYF. CDR3 nucleotides: TGTGCCAGCAGACCAGGGGTATCTGCTAGCACAGATACGCAGTATTTT.